This T cell receptor (beta chain) was documented in a study of human T cells and chemical hapten exposure. General study points: A positive correlation with patch test score was found for PT1 expanded TCR counts.

Time point meaning: patch test 1, 2 weeks after DPC sensitization. Treatment given: therapeutic diphenylcyclopropenone sensitization with weekly scalp DPC. Germline V gives CDR1 LNHNV, CDR2 YYDKDF (reference sequence). V was clipped by 5 bases and J by 8 bases, with 13 bases between them. The CDR3 length is 13 residues. TCRdb re-called the RACE reads with MiXCR, one entry per CDR3 protein. The sample shows 150,000 to 200,000 distinct CDR3 sequences, approximately 20% of them seen only once. This clonotype showed up just a few times. Its antigen is unknown. The V call is TRBV15, the J call TRBJ2-1, with unresolved D. This receptor was taken from a woman between 50 and 59 years old with alopecia areata. Some clones in this sample may be carry-over from other donors' samples. Specimen: whole blood, collected in connection with sensitization to the hapten diphenylcyclopropenone (DPC). The CDR3 protein is CATSPLRRDEQFF. CDR3 nucleotide sequence: TGTGCCACCAGCCCCCTGAGAAGGGATGAGCAGTTCTTC. Full variable domain (rest looked up from reference TRBV15 and TRBJ2-1): DAMVIQNPRYQVTQFGKPVTLSCSQTLNHNVMYWYQQKSSQAPKLLFHYYDKDFNNEADTPDNFQSRRPNTSFCFLDIRSPGLGDTAMYLCATSPLRRDEQFFGPGTRLTVL.